This T cell receptor (beta chain) was identified during a study of T cells in Graves' hyperthyroidism and ophthalmopathy. Regions amplified from RNA transcripts were the TCR beta CDR3 regions. Using the HTBI primer set, a first-round RT-PCR was run on the TCR CDR3. TCRdb reanalysed the multiplex PCR reads using MiXCR and keeps one entry per CDR3 protein. The table has a few hundred thousand distinct CDR3 sequences, roughly 13% seen once; the top ten hold roughly 35%. Study-level results: Classification by a 13 V-J model distinguished ophthalmopathy from stable hyperthyroidism.

CDR1 and CDR2 from the germline V gene are MNHEY and SMNVEV (reference sequence). V dropped 4 bases and J dropped 5 bases, with 11 bases sitting between them. The CDR3 runs 13 residues. This clonotype was recorded many times. Its antigen remains unidentified. V is TRBV27 and J is TRBJ1-1; D unclear. The sequence was collected from a woman aged 40 to 49 with Graves' ophthalmopathy. The sequencing sample was made of blood. The CDR3 sequence is CASSWEGRTEAFF. The CDR3 DNA reads TGTGCCAGCAGTTGGGAGGGTAGGACTGAAGCTTTCTTT.